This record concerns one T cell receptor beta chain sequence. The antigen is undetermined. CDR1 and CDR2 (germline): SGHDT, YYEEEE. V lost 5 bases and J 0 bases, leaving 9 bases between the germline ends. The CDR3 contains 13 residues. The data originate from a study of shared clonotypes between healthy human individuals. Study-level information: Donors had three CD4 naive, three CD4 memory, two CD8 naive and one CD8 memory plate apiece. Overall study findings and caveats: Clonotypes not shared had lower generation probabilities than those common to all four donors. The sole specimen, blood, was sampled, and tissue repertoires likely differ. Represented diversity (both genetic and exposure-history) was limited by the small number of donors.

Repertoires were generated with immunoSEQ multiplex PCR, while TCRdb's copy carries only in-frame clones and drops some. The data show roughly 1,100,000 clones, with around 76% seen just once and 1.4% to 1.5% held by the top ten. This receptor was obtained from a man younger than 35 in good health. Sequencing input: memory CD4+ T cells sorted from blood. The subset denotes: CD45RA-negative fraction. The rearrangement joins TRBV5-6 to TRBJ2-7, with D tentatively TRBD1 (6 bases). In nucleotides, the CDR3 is TGTGCCAGCAGGCGACAGGTCTCCTACGAGCAGTACTTC. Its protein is CASRRQVSYEQYF.